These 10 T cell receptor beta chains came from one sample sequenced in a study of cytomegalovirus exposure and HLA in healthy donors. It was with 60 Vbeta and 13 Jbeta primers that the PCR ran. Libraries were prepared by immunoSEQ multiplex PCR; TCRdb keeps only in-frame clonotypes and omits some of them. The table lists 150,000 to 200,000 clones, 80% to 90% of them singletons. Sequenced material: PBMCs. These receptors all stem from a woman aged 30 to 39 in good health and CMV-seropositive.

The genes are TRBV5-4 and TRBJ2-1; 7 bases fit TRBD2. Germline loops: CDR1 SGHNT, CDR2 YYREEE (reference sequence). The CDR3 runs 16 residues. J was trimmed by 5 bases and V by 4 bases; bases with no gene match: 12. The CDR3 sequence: CASSPGPQRGNNEQFF. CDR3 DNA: TGTGCCAGCAGCCCTGGCCCCCAGCGGGGTAACAATGAGCAGTTCTTC. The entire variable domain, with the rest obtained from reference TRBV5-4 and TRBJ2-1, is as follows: ETGVTQSPTHLIKTRGQQVTLRCSSQSGHNTVSWYQQALGQGPQFIFQYYREEENGRGNFPPRFSGLQFPNYSSELNVNALELDDSALYLCASSPGPQRGNNEQFFGPGTRLTVL.

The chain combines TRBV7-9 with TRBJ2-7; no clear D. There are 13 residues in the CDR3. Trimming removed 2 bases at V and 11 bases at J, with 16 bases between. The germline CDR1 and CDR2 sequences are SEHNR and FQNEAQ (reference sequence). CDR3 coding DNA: TGTGCCAGCAGCTTACGACATGTCGGAAAAGAGTACTTC. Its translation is CASSLRHVGKEYF.

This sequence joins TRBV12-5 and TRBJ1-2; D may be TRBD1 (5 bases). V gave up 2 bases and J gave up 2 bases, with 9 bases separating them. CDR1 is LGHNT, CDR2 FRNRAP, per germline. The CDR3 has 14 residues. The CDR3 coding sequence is TGTGCTAGTGGTTTGAGCGGGGCCAACTATGGCTACACCTTC. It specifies CASGLSGANYGYTF.

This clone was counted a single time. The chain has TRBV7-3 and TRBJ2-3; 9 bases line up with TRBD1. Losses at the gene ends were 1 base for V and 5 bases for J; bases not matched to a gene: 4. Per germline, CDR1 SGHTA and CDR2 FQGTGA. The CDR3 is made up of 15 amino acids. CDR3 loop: CASSLRGQGGDTQYF. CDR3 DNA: TGTGCCAGCAGCTTAAGGGGACAGGGAGGAGATACGCAGTATTTT.

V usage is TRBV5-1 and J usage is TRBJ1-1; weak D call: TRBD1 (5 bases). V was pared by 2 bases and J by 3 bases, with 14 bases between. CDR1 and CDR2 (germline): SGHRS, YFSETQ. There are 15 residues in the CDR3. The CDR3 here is CASSLSQGFDTEAFF. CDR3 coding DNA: TGCGCCAGCAGCTTATCGCAGGGATTCGACACTGAAGCTTTCTTT.

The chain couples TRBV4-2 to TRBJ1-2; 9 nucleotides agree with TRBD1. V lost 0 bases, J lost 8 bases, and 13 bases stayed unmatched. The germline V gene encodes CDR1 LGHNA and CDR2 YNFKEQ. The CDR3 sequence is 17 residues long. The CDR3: CASSQDKNRGLGEGYTF. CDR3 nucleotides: TGTGCCAGCAGCCAAGATAAGAACAGGGGGCTAGGGGAAGGCTACACCTTC.

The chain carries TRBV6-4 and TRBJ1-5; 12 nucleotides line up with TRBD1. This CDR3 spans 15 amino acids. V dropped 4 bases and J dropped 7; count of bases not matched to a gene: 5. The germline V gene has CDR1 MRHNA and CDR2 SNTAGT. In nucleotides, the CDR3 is TGTGCCAGCAGTGCGGGACAGGGGGCAGGGCAGCCCCAGCATTTT. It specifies CASSAGQGAGQPQHF.

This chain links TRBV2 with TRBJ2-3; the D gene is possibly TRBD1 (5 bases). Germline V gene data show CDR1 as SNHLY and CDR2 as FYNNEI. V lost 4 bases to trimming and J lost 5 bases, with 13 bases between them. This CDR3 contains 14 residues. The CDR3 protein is CASSGWQGQDTQYF. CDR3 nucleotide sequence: TGTGCCAGCAGTGGGTGGCAGGGTCAAGATACGCAGTATTTT.

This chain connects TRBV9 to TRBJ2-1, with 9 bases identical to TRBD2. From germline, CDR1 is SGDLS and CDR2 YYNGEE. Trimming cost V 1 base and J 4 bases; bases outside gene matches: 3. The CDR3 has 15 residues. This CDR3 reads CASSVSGGTYNEQFF. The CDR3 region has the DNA TGTGCCAGCAGCGTAAGCGGGGGGACTTACAATGAGCAGTTCTTC.

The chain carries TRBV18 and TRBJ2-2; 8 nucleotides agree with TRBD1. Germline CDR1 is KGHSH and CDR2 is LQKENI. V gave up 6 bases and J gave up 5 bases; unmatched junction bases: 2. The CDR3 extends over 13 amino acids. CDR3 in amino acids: CASSWTGTGELFF. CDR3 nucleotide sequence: TGTGCCAGCTCCTGGACAGGGACCGGGGAGCTGTTTTTT.